This TCR beta chain was captured by sequencing in a study of T cell responses to AZD1222 COVID-19 vaccine. Assay used: immunoSEQ multiplex PCR; TCRdb lists only in-frame clones, some missing. The repertoire holds about 160,000 clones, with under 95% as singletons. Concerning this clone itself: Its antigen remains unidentified.

The ends lost 10 bases at V and 1 base at J; junction bases unmatched: 13. Germline V lookup: CDR1 SGDLS, CDR2 YYNGEE. The CDR3 has 17 amino acids. Notes on the study in general: The peak T cell response came first, and repertoires were sampled only after it.

The chain carries TRBV9 and TRBJ1-3; 11 bases are a match to TRBD1. This sample comprised peripheral blood, obtained 28 days after the second AZD1222 dose. The clonotype originates from an adult who received the AZD1222 COVID-19 vaccine. This chain's CDR3 is CAPPGGGQGVSGNTIYF. The CDR3 coding sequence is TGTGCCCCCCCGGGGGGGGGACAGGGGGTTTCTGGAAACACCATATATTTT.